The TCR beta chain described here comes from a study of OX40 agonist ivuxolimab in advanced cancers. General study results and limits: Among the least clonally expanded were partial responders at 0.1-3.0 mg/kg.

V was clipped by 8 bases and J by 2 bases, with 9 bases between them. This CDR3 has 11 residues. CDR1 and CDR2 from the germline V gene are GTSNPN and SVGIG (reference sequence). Libraries were prepared by immunoSEQ multiplex PCR; TCRdb keeps only in-frame clonotypes and omits some of them. Of about 100,000 clones listed, just over 90% are singletons. This clone appeared once. Its cognate antigen is unknown. On cycle 4 day 1 and cycle 7 day 1, as well as at baseline, blood was sampled. The genes are TRBV30 and TRBJ1-2; D may be TRBD1 (6 bases). The clonotype comes from an adult with an advanced solid tumor such as melanoma, head and neck, liver or kidney cancer. The sequenced sample was CD4+ or CD8+ T cells sorted from blood, obtained in a trial of the OX40 agonist ivuxolimab. The CDR3 sequence is CAKQGNYGYTF. In nucleotides, the CDR3 is TGTGCCAAGCAGGGGAACTATGGCTACACCTTC.